The text below deals with one TCR beta chain. Time point here: blood 4 weeks post-SBRT, at nephrectomy. As to treatment: 15 Gy SBRT to primary tumor, nephrectomy 4 weeks later. Assay used: immunoSEQ multiplex PCR; TCRdb lists only in-frame clones, some missing. The sample lists 150,000 to 200,000 clones; 88% were seen once. These data originate in a study of radiation and T cells in renal cell carcinoma. The CDR3 covers 16 residues. Deletions cut 6 bases from V and 0 bases from J, with 17 bases between. The germline gives CDR1 SGHTA, CDR2 FQGNSA. This chain uses TRBV7-2 with TRBJ1-1; weak D call: TRBD1 (6 bases). This TCR was sampled from a woman aged 50 to 60 with renal cell carcinoma. Sequenced material: blood, taken from a patient whose treatment included radiotherapy and nephrectomy. The CDR3 sequence: CASSPGPGVMNTEAFF. Written as DNA, the CDR3 is TGTGCCAGCAGTCCGGGACCAGGGGTAATGAACACTGAAGCTTTCTTT.